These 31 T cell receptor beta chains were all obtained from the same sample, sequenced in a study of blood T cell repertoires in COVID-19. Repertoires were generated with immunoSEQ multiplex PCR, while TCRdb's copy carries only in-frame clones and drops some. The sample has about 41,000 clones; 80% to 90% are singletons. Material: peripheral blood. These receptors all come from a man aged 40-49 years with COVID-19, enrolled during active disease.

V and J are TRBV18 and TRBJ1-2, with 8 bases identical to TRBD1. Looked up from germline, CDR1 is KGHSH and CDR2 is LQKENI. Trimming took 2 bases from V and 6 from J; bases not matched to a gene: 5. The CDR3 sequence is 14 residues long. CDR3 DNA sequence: TGTGCCAGCTCACCAACAGGGGGACAGGATGGCTACACCTTC. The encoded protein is CASSPTGGQDGYTF.

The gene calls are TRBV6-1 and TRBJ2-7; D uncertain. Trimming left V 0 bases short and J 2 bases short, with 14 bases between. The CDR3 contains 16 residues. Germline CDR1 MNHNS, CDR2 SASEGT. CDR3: CASSEAVGSRAYEQYF. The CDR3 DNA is TGTGCCAGCAGTGAAGCGGTCGGTTCCCGAGCCTACGAGCAGTACTTC.

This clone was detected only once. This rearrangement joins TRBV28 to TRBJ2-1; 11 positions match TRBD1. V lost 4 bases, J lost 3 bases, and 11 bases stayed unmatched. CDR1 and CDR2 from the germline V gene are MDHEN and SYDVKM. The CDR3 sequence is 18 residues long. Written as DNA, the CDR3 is TGTGCCAGCAGTTCAACCGGGACAGGGGGGATAGGCTACAATGAGCAGTTCTTC. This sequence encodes CASSSTGTGGIGYNEQFF.

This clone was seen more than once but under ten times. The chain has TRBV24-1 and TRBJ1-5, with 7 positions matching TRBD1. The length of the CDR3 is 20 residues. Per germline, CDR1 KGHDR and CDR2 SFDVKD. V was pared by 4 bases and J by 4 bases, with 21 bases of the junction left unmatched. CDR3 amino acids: CATSEILPGGRNDWNQPQHF. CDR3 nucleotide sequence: TGTGCCACCAGTGAGATTCTACCAGGGGGGAGGAACGATTGGAATCAGCCCCAGCATTTT.

The CDR3 region is CATGRDRGGPEKLFF. The DNA of the CDR3 is TGTGCCACCGGCCGGGACAGGGGCGGACCGGAAAAACTGTTTTTT. This sequence joins TRBV15 and TRBJ1-4; 10 nucleotides line up with TRBD1. CDR1 and CDR2 (germline): LNHNV, YYDKDF (reference sequence). Germline trimming cut 8 bases from V and 8 bases from J; bases unmatched to any gene: 11. CDR3 size: 15 residues.

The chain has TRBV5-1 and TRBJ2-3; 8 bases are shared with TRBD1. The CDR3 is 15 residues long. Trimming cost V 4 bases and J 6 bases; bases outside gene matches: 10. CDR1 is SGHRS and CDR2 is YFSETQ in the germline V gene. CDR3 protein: CASSTSTGDDDTQYF. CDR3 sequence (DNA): TGCGCCAGCAGCACTTCGACAGGGGACGATGATACGCAGTATTTT.

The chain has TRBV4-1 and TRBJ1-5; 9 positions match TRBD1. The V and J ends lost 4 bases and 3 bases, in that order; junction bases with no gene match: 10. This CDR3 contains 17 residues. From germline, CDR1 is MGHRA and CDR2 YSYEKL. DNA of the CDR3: TGCGCCAGCAGCCTGGGAAAGACAGGGGGGATCAATCAGCCCCAGCATTTT. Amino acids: CASSLGKTGGINQPQHF.

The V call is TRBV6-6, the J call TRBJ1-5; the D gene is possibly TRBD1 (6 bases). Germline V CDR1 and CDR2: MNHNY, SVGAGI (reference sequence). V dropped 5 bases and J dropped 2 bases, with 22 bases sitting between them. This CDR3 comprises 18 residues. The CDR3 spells CASSLSLTKKGGNQPQHF. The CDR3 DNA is TGTGCCAGCAGTCTGTCCTTGACAAAGAAGGGGGGCAATCAGCCCCAGCATTTT.

CDR3 region: CASKRAGVETQYF. In nucleotides, the CDR3 is TGTGCCAGCAAGCGAGCGGGGGTCGAGACCCAGTACTTC. This chain connects TRBV3-1 (or the pseudogene TRBV3-2) to TRBJ2-5; TRBD2 matches 8 bases. The CDR3 is made up of 13 amino acids. Germline V lookup: CDR1 LGHDT, CDR2 YNNKEL (reference sequence). J gave up 5 bases and V 7 bases, and 6 bases lay outside the gene matches.

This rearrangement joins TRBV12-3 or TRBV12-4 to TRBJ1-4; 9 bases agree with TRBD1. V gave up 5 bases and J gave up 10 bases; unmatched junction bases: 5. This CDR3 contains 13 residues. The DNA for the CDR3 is TGTGCCAGCAGTGGGGGGACAGGGCGAAAACTGTTTTTT. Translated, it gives CASSGGTGRKLFF.

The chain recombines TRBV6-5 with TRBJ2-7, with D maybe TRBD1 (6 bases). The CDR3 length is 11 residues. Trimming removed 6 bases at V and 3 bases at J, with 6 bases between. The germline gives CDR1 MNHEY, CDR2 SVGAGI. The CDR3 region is CASRDSYEQYF. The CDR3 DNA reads TGTGCCAGCAGGGACAGCTACGAGCAGTACTTC.

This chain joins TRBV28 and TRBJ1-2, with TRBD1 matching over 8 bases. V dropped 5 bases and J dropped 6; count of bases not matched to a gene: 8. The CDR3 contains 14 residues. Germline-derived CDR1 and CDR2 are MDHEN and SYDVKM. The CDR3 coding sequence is TGTGCCAGCAGTGCCCCTCTCAGGGGGCATGGCTACACCTTC. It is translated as CASSAPLRGHGYTF.

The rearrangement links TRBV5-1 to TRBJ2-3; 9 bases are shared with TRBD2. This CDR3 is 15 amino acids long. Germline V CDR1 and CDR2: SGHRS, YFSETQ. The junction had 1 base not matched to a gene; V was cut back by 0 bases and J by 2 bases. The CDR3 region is CASSLGGLATDTQYF. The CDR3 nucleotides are TGCGCCAGCAGCTTGGGGGGACTAGCCACAGATACGCAGTATTTT.

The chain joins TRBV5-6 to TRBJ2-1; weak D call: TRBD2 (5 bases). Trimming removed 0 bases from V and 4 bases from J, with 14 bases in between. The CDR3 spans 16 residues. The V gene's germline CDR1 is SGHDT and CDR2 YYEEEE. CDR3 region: CASSLEGSSGYNEQFF. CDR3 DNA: TGTGCCAGCAGCTTGGAAGGATCCAGCGGATACAATGAGCAGTTCTTC.

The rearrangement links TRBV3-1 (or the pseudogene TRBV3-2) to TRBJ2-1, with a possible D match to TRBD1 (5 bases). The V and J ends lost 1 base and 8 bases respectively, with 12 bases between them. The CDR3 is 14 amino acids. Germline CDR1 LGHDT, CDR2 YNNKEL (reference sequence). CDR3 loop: CASSQVQGVDEQFF. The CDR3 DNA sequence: TGTGCCAGCAGCCAAGTTCAGGGTGTTGATGAGCAGTTCTTC.

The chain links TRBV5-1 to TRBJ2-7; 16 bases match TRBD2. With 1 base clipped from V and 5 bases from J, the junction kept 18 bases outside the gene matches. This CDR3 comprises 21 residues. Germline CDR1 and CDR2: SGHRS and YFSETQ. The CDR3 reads CASSLRQTGTSGRAGYDEQYF. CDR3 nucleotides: TGCGCCAGCAGCTTGCGTCAAACCGGGACTAGCGGGAGGGCCGGATACGACGAGCAGTACTTC.

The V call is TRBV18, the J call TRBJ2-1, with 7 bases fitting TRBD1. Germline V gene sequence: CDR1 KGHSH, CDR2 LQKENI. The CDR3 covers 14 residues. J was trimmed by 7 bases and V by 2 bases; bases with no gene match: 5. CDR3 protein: CASSPDREVNEQFF. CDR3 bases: TGTGCCAGCTCACCAGACAGGGAAGTAAATGAGCAGTTCTTC. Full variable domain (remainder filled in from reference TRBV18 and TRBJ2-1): NAGVMQNPRHLVRRRGQEARLRCSPMKGHSHVYWYRQLPEEGLKFMVYLQKENIIDESGMPKERFSAEFPKEGPSILRIQQVVRGDSAAYFCASSPDREVNEQFFGPGTRLTVL.

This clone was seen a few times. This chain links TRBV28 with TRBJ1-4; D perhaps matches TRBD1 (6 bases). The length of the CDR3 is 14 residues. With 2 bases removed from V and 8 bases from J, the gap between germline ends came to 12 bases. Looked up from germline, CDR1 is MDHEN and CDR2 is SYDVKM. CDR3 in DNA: TGTGCCAGCAGTTTACAGGGGCAACTAGAAAAACTGTTTTTT. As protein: CASSLQGQLEKLFF.

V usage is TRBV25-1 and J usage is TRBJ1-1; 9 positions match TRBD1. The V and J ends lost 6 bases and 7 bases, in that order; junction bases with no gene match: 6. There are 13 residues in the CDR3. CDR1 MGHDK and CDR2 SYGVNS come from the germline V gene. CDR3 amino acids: CASRDGTGIEAFF. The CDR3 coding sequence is TGTGCCAGCAGGGACGGGACAGGGATTGAAGCTTTCTTT.

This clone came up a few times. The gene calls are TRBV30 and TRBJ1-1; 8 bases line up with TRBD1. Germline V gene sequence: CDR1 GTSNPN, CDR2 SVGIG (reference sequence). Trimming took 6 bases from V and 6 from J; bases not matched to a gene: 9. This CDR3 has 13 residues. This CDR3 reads CACLQGVRSEAFF. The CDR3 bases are TGTGCCTGTCTACAGGGGGTTCGGTCTGAAGCTTTCTTT. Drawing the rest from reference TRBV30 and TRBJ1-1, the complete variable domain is SQTIHQWPATLVQPVGSPLSLECTVEGTSNPNLYWYRQAAGRGLQLLFYSVGIGQISSEVPQNLSASRPQDRQFILSSKKLLLSDSGFYLCACLQGVRSEAFFGQGTRLTVV.

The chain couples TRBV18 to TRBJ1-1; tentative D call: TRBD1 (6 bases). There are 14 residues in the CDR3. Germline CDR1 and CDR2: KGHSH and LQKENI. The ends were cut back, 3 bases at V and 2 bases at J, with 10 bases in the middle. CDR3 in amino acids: CASSPTTGNTEAFF. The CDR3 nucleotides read TGTGCCAGCTCACCTACGACAGGAAACACTGAAGCTTTCTTT. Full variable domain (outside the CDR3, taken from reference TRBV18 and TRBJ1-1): NAGVMQNPRHLVRRRGQEARLRCSPMKGHSHVYWYRQLPEEGLKFMVYLQKENIIDESGMPKERFSAEFPKEGPSILRIQQVVRGDSAAYFCASSPTTGNTEAFFGQGTRLTVV.

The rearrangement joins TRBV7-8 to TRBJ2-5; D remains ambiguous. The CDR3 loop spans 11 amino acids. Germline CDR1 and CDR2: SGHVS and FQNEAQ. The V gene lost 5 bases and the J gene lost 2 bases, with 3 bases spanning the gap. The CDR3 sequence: CASSPQETQYF. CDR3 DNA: TGTGCCAGCAGCCCACAAGAGACCCAGTACTTC.

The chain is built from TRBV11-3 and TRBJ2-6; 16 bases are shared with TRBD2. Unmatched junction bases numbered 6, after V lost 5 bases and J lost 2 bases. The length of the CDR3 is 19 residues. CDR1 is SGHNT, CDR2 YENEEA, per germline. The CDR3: CASSQGLAGGRPGANVLTF. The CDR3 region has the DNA TGTGCCAGCAGCCAGGGACTAGCGGGAGGGCGGCCTGGGGCCAACGTCCTGACTTTC.

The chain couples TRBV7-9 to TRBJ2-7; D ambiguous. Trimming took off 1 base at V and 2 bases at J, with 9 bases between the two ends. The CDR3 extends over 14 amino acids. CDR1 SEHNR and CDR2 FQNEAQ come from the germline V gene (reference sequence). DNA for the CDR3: TGTGCCAGCAGCTTAGGCGGCAATCCCTACGAGCAGTACTTC. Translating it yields CASSLGGNPYEQYF.

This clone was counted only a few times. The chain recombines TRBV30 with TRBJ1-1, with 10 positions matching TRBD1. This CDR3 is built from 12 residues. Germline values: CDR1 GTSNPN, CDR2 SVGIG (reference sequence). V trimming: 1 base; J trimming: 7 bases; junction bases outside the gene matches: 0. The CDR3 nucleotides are TGTGCCTGGAGTGGGGACAGGGGTGAAGCTTTCTTT. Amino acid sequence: CAWSGDRGEAFF.

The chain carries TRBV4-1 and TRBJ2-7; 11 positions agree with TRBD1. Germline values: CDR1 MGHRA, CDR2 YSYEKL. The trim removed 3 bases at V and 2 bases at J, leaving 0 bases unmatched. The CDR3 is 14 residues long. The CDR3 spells CASSQGQGAYEQYF. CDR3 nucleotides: TGCGCCAGCAGCCAGGGACAGGGGGCCTACGAGCAGTACTTC.

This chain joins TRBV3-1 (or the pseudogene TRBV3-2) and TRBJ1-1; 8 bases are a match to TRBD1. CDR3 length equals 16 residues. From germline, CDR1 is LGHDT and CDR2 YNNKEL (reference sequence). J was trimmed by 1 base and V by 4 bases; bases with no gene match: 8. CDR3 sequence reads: CASSPGLGQENTEAFF. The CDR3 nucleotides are TGTGCCAGCAGCCCCGGCCTGGGACAGGAGAACACTGAAGCTTTCTTT.

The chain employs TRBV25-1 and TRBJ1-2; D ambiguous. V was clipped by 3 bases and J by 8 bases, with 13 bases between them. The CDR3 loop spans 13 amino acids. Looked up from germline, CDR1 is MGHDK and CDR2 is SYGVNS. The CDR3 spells CASSDGLQWGYTF. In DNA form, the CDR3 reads TGTGCCAGCAGTGACGGACTCCAGTGGGGCTACACCTTC.

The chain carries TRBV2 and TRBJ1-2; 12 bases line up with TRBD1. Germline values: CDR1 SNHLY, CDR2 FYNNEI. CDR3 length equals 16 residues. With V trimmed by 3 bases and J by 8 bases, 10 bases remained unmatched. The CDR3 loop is CASSDALGQGAGGYTF. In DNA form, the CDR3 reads TGTGCCAGCAGTGACGCGCTGGGACAGGGGGCGGGGGGCTACACCTTC.

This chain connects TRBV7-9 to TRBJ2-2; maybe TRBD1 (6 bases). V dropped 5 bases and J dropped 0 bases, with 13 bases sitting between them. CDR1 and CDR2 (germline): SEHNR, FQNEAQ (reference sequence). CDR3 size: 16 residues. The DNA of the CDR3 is TGTGCCAGCAGCCTAGGGTACAGGGCGAACACCGGGGAGCTGTTTTTT. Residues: CASSLGYRANTGELFF.

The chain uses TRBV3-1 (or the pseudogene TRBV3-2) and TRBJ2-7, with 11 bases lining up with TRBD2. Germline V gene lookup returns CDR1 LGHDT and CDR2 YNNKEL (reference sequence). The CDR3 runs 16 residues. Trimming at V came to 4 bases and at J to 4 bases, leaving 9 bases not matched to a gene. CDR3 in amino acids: CASSRVAGGPGYEQYF. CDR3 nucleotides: TGTGCCAGCAGCCGGGTAGCGGGAGGGCCAGGGTACGAGCAGTACTTC.